This TCR beta chain appears in the sequencing data of a study of T cell responses to AZD1222 COVID-19 vaccine. Study-level information: Pooling was applied to second doses at about 4 or about 12 weeks. General study results and limits: Across spike, vaccine-associated CD4 TCRs were found, dominant at 160-218 and 743-854.

Remarks on this clone: Its matching antigen is unknown.

Sequenced by immunoSEQ multiplex PCR; TCRdb stores in-frame clones only, minus some. The table shows around 110,000 clones, with 90% to 95% occurring only once. The V end was cut by 2 bases, the J end by 8 bases, with 21 bases between. The CDR3 sequence is 16 residues long. The germline V gene encodes CDR1 LNHDA and CDR2 SQIVND (reference sequence). This sample comprised peripheral blood, obtained on day 0 of AZD1222 vaccination. The clonotype was recovered from an adult in good health. The chain has TRBV19 and TRBJ1-2; D perhaps matches TRBD1 (5 bases). In DNA, the CDR3 is TGTGCCAGTAGTATAATGAGGGGACCAAGAGGTTTAGGCTACACCTTC. This translates into CASSIMRGPRGLGYTF.